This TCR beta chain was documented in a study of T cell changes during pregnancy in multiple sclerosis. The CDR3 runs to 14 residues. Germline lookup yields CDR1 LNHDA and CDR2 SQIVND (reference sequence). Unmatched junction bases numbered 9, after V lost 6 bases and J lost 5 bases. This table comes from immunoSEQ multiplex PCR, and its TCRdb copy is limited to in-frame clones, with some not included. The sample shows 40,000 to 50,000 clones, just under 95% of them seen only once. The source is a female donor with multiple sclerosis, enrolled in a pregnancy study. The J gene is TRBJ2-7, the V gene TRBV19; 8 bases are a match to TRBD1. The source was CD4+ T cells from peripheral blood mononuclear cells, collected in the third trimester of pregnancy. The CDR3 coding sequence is TGTGCCAGTAGATCCACGGGACAGGTCCACGAGCAGTACTTC. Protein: CASRSTGQVHEQYF.